A single count supports the clone carrying this TCR beta chain. These data belong to a study of T cell responses to AZD1222 COVID-19 vaccine. Germline CDR1 and CDR2: GTSNPN and SVGIG (reference sequence). V lost 0 bases to trimming and J lost 3 bases; unmatched junction nucleotides: 4. CDR3 size: 15 residues. Measured with immunoSEQ multiplex PCR; TCRdb has only the in-frame clones, and not every one. This repertoire shows some 120,000 clones, about 90% found once; its top ten account for roughly 8%. The rearrangement joins TRBV30 to TRBJ2-2; 7 bases line up with TRBD1. This clonotype was sampled from an adult in good health. This specimen was peripheral blood, taken on day 0 of AZD1222 vaccination. CDR3 protein: CAWSVRDRDTGELFF. The CDR3 region has the DNA TGTGCCTGGAGTGTACGAGACAGGGACACCGGGGAGCTGTTTTTT.